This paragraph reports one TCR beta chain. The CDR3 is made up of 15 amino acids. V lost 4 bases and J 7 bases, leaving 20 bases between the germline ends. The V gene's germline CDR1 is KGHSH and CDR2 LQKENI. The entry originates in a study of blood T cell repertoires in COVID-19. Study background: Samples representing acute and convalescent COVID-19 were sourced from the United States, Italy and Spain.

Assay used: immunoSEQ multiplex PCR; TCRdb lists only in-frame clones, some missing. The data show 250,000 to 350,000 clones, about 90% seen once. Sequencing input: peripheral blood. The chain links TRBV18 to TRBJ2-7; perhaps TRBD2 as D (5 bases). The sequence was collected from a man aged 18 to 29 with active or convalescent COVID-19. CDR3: CASSQMNLVDYEQYF. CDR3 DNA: TGTGCCAGCTCACAAATGAACCTAGTCGACTATGAGCAGTACTTC.